This T cell receptor (beta chain) was retrieved from a study of shared clonotypes between healthy human individuals (dated by TCRdb to about 2020). In terms of the full investigation: Three men and two women, aged 18 to 49 years, made up the cohort. For each donor, CD4 naive and CD4 memory were each given three plates, CD8 naive was given two plates, and CD8 memory was given one plate. Blood TCR repertoires of about 5 healthy adults were deeply sequenced to estimate repertoire size and the extent of clonotype sharing between individuals. To increase sequencing depth and limit assay-specific biases, TCR repertoire library preparation and sequencing were carried out by different laboratories using diverse techniques. Between about 0.85 and 8.9 billion PBMCs per donor were obtained by leukapheresis.

The full study reports these points: Across a handful of donors, roughly 5.1% of naive CD4, approximately 4% of naive CD8, 2.3% of memory CD4, and about 0.44% of memory CD8 clonotypes were shared. Pairwise subsampling indicated that sequencing depth was expected to affect the degree of clonotype sharing among donors. Only blood was sampled, and tissue TCR repertoires likely differ from those in blood. Even with the large sequencing depth, rarefaction of the sorted-subset datasets indicated that sequencing was incomplete. Clonotypes shared by all four sorted-subset donors showed higher generation probabilities than non-shared clonotypes. The genetic and exposure-history diversity represented was limited by the small number of donors. Naive subsets generally had larger estimated clonotype richness than memory subsets did.

CDR1 SGHNT and CDR2 YYREEE are derived from the germline V gene (reference sequence). Its CDR3 holds 17 amino acids, cysteine through phenylalanine. This entry keeps only the CDR3 DNA: 51 bases, framed from base 1. Germline trimming: 2 bases from V, 4 bases from J; junction bases outside gene matches: 5. Using the deep immunoSEQ assay, multiplex PCR amplified TCR CDR3 regions from genomic DNA. For each cell subset, the extracted genomic DNA was distributed evenly across all wells of several immunoSEQ 96-well plates, and each plate served as one replicate. Each replicate PCR for sorted subsets received about 180 ng genomic DNA, equal to 30,000 or so T cell genomes. The purified libraries were quantified using a Qubit 3.0 fluorometer, sized with a Bioanalyzer 2100, and then quantified again using the KAPA Library Quantification kit. A separate single-read 150-cycle Illumina NextSeq 550 flow cell was used to sequence each immunoSEQ 96-well plate. The authors' pipeline ran thus. Because only junctional sequences without quality scores were contained in the immunoSEQ output, filtering matching that applied to full-length reads could not be performed. To assign V/J genes and CDR3, sequences were annotated using PyIR, a Python wrapper for IgBLAST v1.9, with IMGT germline references. Reads with weak V/J assignments (E-value above 1e-6), missing CDR3, stop codons, out-of-frame junctions, or ambiguous translated residues were removed. V3J clonotypes were defined by identical inferred V gene, J gene, and CDR3 amino acid sequence. To compute the percentage overlap between repertoires, the number of shared unique clonotypes was divided by the size of the smaller repertoire. Richness of each repertoire was evaluated using RTK rarefaction, the Chao1 estimator, and Recon v2.1 estimates of unobserved clonotypes. Generation probabilities were computed with OLGA for all TCRbeta clonotypes obtained by the gDNA method from several donors. In TCRdb, the immuneACCESS table is reduced to in-frame sequences with V and J assigned. These tables do not hold every clone; where another copy was compared, an unresolved V gene accounts for under half, and the others remain unexplained. That table gives V, J and clone size, and the DNA gave D and trimming. In all, the sample holds roughly 2.6 million clones, and 85% to 95% of those were seen once. The top ten constitute over 0.12% of the sample.

This clone was counted a single time. Its recognized antigen is unknown. No qualities accompany the bases; no much larger clone lies one base away. The donors were healthy, HIV-negative adults with no recently reported acute infections or vaccinations. All donors were Caucasian adults living in Nashville, Tennessee, USA. CD4+ T cells were enriched by magnetic negative selection; naive cells were then positively selected on CD45RA, and the negative fraction formed the memory subset. After blood collection by leukapheresis, PBMCs were isolated using Ficoll-Histopaque density gradient centrifugation and then cryopreserved in the vapor phase of liquid nitrogen. Analytical flow cytometry was used to check the purity and quantity of each magnetically sorted T cell population. From each sorted fraction, genomic DNA was isolated and quantified by UV absorbance on a Nanodrop 2000c.

The chain links TRBV5-4 with TRBJ2-2; TRBD2 aligns with 13 central bases. The specimen was naive CD4+ T cells sorted from blood. The sample's cell subset or site label is to be understood as: CD45RA+ positively selected. The sequence was collected from a man between 18 and 29 years old in good health. DNA sequence: TGTGCCAGCAGCTTCGGGACTAGCGGGATCACCACCGGGGAGCTGTTTTTT. This codes for CASSFGTSGITTGELFF.